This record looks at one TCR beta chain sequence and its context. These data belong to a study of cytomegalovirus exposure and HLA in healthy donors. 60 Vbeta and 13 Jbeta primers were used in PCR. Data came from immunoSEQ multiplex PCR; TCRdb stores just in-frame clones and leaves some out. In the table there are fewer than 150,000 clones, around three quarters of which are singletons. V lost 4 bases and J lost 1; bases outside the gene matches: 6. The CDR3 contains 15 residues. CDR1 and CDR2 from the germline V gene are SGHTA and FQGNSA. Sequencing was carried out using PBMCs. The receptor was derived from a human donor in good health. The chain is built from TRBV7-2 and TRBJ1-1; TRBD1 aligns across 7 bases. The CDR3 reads CASSSRGPENTEAFF. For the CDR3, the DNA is TGTGCCAGCAGCTCGAGGGGGCCGGAGAACACTGAAGCTTTCTTT.